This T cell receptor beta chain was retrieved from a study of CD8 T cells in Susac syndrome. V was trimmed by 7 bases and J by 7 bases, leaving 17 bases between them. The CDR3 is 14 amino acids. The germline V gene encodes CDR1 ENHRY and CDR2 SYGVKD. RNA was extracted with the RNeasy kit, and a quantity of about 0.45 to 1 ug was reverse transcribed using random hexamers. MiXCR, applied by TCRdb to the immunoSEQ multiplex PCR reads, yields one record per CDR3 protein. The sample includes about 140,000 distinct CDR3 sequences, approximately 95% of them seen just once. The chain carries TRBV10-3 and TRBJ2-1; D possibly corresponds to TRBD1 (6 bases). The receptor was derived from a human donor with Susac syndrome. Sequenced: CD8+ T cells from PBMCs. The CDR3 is CAINVAGVGNEQFF. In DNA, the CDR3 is TGTGCCATCAACGTAGCAGGGGTGGGTAATGAGCAGTTCTTC.